These 8 T cell receptor beta chains came from one sample sequenced in a study of blood T cell repertoires in COVID-19. TCRdb's copy holds only in-frame clones and misses some; the assay was immunoSEQ multiplex PCR. The sample lists 60,000 to 75,000 clones, 85% occurring once. The source material was peripheral blood. These TCRs come from a human donor in a cohort sampled during active COVID-19.

The chain recombines TRBV13 with TRBJ2-7; 9 bases fit TRBD1. V shed 5 bases, J shed 7 bases, and the junction held 9 bases outside the gene matches. Germline V gene lookup returns CDR1 PRHDT and CDR2 FYEKMQ (reference sequence). This CDR3 has 14 amino acids. The CDR3, as DNA: TGTGCCAGCAGCCTAAGGACAGGGGCGGGGGAGCAGTACTTC. Translating it yields CASSLRTGAGEQYF.

The chain employs TRBV3-1 (or the pseudogene TRBV3-2) and TRBJ2-7, with D possibly matching TRBD1 (5 bases). There are 16 residues in the CDR3. V lost 5 bases, J lost 2 bases, and 19 bases lay in between. The germline gives CDR1 LGHDT, CDR2 YNNKEL (reference sequence). The CDR3 DNA sequence: TGTGCCAGCAGCTCACAACCGCAGGGTCTTGCCTACGAGCAGTACTTC. Amino acid sequence: CASSSQPQGLAYEQYF.

This clone was detected a few times. The chain's CDR3 is CASKEGPYNEQFF. The CDR3 bases are TGTGCCAGCAAGGAGGGGCCCTACAATGAGCAGTTCTTC. The gene calls are TRBV6-5 and TRBJ2-1, with D possibly matching TRBD2 (6 bases). Germline V gene data show CDR1 as MNHEY and CDR2 as SVGAGI. The CDR3 extends over 13 amino acids. Trimming removed 7 bases from V and 2 bases from J, with 9 bases in between.

This clone was seen only once. The J gene is TRBJ2-7, the V gene TRBV6-1; D remains unclear. V shed 2 bases and J shed 2 bases, with 7 bases lying between them. In germline, CDR1 is MNHNS, CDR2 SASEGT. The CDR3 covers 13 residues. CDR3 DNA sequence: TGTGCCAGCAGTGAATACAGTCCCTACGAGCAGTACTTC. Its protein is CASSEYSPYEQYF.

The chain carries TRBV20-1 and TRBJ2-5, with D tentatively TRBD1 (7 bases). Looked up from germline, CDR1 is DFQATT and CDR2 is SNEGSKA (reference sequence). V gave up 3 bases and J gave up 4 bases, with 12 bases separating them. The CDR3 runs to 13 residues. The CDR3 loop reads CSASRQGGETQYF. Here the CDR3 DNA reads TGCAGTGCTAGTAGGCAGGGGGGAGAGACCCAGTACTTC.

This clone appeared once. The CDR3: CASSQDLGTSGFNYEQYF. In nucleotides, the CDR3 is TGCGCCAGCAGCCAAGATCTAGGGACTAGCGGTTTTAACTACGAGCAGTACTTC. The V call is TRBV4-3, the J call TRBJ2-7; 11 bases map to TRBD2. The CDR3 extends over 18 amino acids. Looked up from germline, CDR1 is LGHNA and CDR2 is YSLEER. The V segment lost 0 bases and the J segment 3 bases; nucleotides outside the gene matches: 10.

The gene calls are TRBV18 and TRBJ1-4; a weak D match, TRBD1 (5 bases). This CDR3 is 13 amino acids long. CDR1 KGHSH and CDR2 LQKENI come from the germline V gene. The V end lost 7 bases, the J end lost 7 bases, and 13 bases lay between the germline ends. As DNA, the CDR3 is TGTGCCAGCTTTCCCCGCGGGGGTGAAAAACTGTTTTTT. The encoded protein is CASFPRGGEKLFF.

The chain recombines TRBV10-1 with TRBJ1-2; maybe TRBD1 (6 bases). The CDR3 has 16 residues. V gave up 2 bases and J gave up 9 bases, with 22 bases separating them. Germline V gene lookup returns CDR1 WNHNN and CDR2 SYGVQD (reference sequence). CDR3 loop: CASSEQLGAPFESYTF. The CDR3 nucleotides are TGCGCCAGCAGTGAGCAGTTGGGGGCTCCTTTCGAGAGCTACACCTTC.